This T cell receptor beta chain was captured by sequencing in a study of T cell clusters in autoimmune cytopenias. This CDR3 is 14 amino acids long. CDR1 and CDR2 from the germline V gene are LNHDA and SQIVND (reference sequence). One tube held mixed TRB-A and TRB-B primer pools for touch-down PCR. TCRdb reworked the multiplex PCR reads into one entry per CDR3 protein, no DNA. The ten most abundant clones cover roughly a quarter of a sample with about 12,000 distinct CDR3 sequences. TRB was amplified from roughly 250 ng of peripheral blood genomic DNA per sample. In addition, the sample was reused for a study of T cell repertoires in aging, cancer and after chemotherapy.

The chain couples TRBV19 to TRBJ2-7; TCRdb gives TRBD1 as the D gene, but with no DNA this cannot be confirmed. The sequenced sample consisted of peripheral blood. The receptor was derived from a human donor in good health. The chain's CDR3 is CASSRTGSSYEQYF.